Shown below are 28 T cell receptor beta chains from a single sample sequenced in a study of cytotoxic CD8 clonotypes in ibrutinib-treated CLL. Produced via immunoSEQ multiplex PCR; TCRdb's table is partial and in-frame only. The sample includes 52,000 or so clones, roughly 85% seen only once; the top ten take about 20%. The sample in question was PBMCs, obtained after 24 months of ibrutinib treatment. Source of these receptors: a human donor with chronic lymphocytic leukemia.

The V and J genes are TRBV6-1 and TRBJ2-5, with 16 nucleotides matching TRBD2. Germline V gives CDR1 MNHNS, CDR2 SASEGT. The CDR3 extends over 16 amino acids. With 4 bases clipped from V and 5 bases from J, the junction kept 4 bases outside the gene matches. The CDR3 reads CASSVGLAGGYETQYF. The CDR3 DNA follows: TGTGCCAGCAGTGTGGGACTAGCGGGAGGGTACGAGACCCAGTACTTC.

The chain links TRBV15 to TRBJ1-4, with D possibly matching TRBD1 (5 bases). The CDR3 is 14 amino acids. CDR1 is LNHNV, CDR2 YYDKDF, per germline (reference sequence). The V gene lost 0 bases and the J gene lost 4 bases, with 6 bases spanning the gap. CDR3 in amino acids: CATSRDRVNEKLFF. The CDR3 nucleotides are TGTGCCACCAGCAGAGACAGGGTTAATGAAAAACTGTTTTTT.

The chain has TRBV21-1 and TRBJ2-7; the D call TRBD2 from the table was never checked on the DNA. TRBV21-1 is listed as a pseudogene. The length of the CDR3 is 17 residues. Here the CDR3 DNA reads TGTGCCAGCAGCAAAGCGCTTTCGGGGGTCGACGACCACGAGCAGTACTTC. Translated: CASSKALSGVDDHEQYF.

In this sample, this clone turned up once. The J gene is TRBJ2-1, the V gene TRBV29-1, with D possibly being TRBD2 (6 bases). V was shortened by 3 bases and J by 6 bases, with 9 bases between the two germline ends. CDR1 and CDR2 (germline): SQVTM, ANQGSEA. The CDR3 has 12 residues. Here the CDR3 DNA reads TGCAGCGTTGAGAGACTAGGCAATGAGCAGTTCTTC. Protein sequence: CSVERLGNEQFF.

This clone was seen just once. The rearrangement uses TRBV4-2 and TRBJ2-3; D gene ambiguous. Germline V gene sequence: CDR1 LGHNA, CDR2 YNFKEQ. The CDR3 spans 13 residues. With 4 bases removed from V and 1 base from J, the gap between germline ends came to 6 bases. The DNA of the CDR3 is TGTGCCAGCAGCCCCGTGGGCACAGATACGCAGTATTTT. This codes for CASSPVGTDTQYF.

This chain connects TRBV11-2 to TRBJ1-1; no clear D. Trimming removed 4 bases at V and 6 bases at J, with 9 bases between. Germline loops: CDR1 SGHAT, CDR2 FQNNGV. The CDR3 runs to 12 residues. CDR3 sequence (DNA): TGTGCCAGCAGCTCAGCCTCAGCTGAAGCTTTCTTT. Translated, it gives CASSSASAEAFF. Full variable domain (missing parts from reference TRBV11-2 and TRBJ1-1): EAGVAQSPRYKIIEKRQSVAFWCNPISGHATLYWYQQILGQGPKLLIQFQNNGVVDDSQLPKDRFSAERLKGVDSTLKIQPAKLEDSAVYLCASSSASAEAFFGQGTRLTVV.

This chain joins TRBV19 and TRBJ2-1; 9 nucleotides line up with TRBD2. This CDR3 has 17 residues. Per the germline V gene, CDR1 is LNHDA and CDR2 is SQIVND (reference sequence). V dropped 3 bases and J dropped 7; count of bases not matched to a gene: 13. In DNA, the CDR3 is TGTGCCAGTAGTATGGTAGGAGCGGGAGGCTGGTTAAATGAGCAGTTCTTC. Its protein product is CASSMVGAGGWLNEQFF.

This chain links TRBV7-2 with TRBJ2-7; D unresolved. V lost 4 bases, J lost 2 bases, and 6 bases lay in between. The CDR3 contains 12 residues. Germline loops: CDR1 SGHTA, CDR2 FQGNSA. CDR3 sequence (DNA): TGTGCCAGCAGCTCCAGCGCCTACGAGCAGTACTTC. Translating it yields CASSSSAYEQYF. The whole variable domain, remainder taken from reference TRBV7-2 and TRBJ2-7, is GAGVSQSPSNKVTEKGKDVELRCDPISGHTALYWYRQSLGQGLEFLIYFQGNSAPDKSGLPSDRFSAERTGGSVSTLTIQRTQQEDSAVYLCASSSSAYEQYFGPGTRLTVT.

The V and J genes are TRBV7-9 and TRBJ2-3; TRBD1 is a possible D gene (6 bases). V gave up 2 bases and J gave up 4 bases, with 10 bases separating them. CDR1 is SEHNR and CDR2 is FQNEAQ in the germline V gene (reference sequence). The CDR3 contains 14 residues. In DNA form, the CDR3 reads TGTGCCAGCAGCTTACAGGGGCCCCCAGATACGCAGTATTTT. It encodes CASSLQGPPDTQYF.

The CDR3 region is CASSRTGQGLSYNEQFF. The DNA for the CDR3 is TGCGCCAGCAGCCGAACGGGACAGGGCCTCTCCTACAATGAGCAGTTCTTC. V usage is TRBV5-1 and J usage is TRBJ2-1, with 9 nucleotides matching TRBD1. The CDR3 is 17 amino acids. CDR1 is SGHRS and CDR2 is YFSETQ in the germline V gene. The J segment lost 0 bases and the V segment lost 4 bases, leaving 8 bases of the junction unmatched.

The chain links TRBV9 to TRBJ2-7, with 8 bases that match TRBD1. Trimming cost V 3 bases and J 6 bases; bases outside gene matches: 8. Germline V gene lookup returns CDR1 SGDLS and CDR2 YYNGEE. There are 14 residues in the CDR3. DNA of the CDR3: TGTGCCAGCAGCGAGCGGACAGGGATGGGCGAGCAGTACTTC. Protein: CASSERTGMGEQYF.

This chain joins TRBV11-2 and TRBJ2-3, with a tentative D call TRBD2 (5 bases). The length of the CDR3 is 15 residues. The V end was cut by 1 base, the J end by 2 bases, with 10 bases between. Germline V gene lookup returns CDR1 SGHAT and CDR2 FQNNGV. The CDR3 DNA is TGTGCCAGCAGCTTAGTAGCGCGGTACACAGATACGCAGTATTTT. This sequence encodes CASSLVARYTDTQYF.

The CDR3 sequence is CASSRSGTGFTGELFF. DNA of the CDR3: TGTGCCAGCAGTCGATCCGGGACAGGTTTTACCGGGGAGCTGTTTTTT. This chain connects TRBV28 to TRBJ2-2; 8 nucleotides align to TRBD1. Germline V lookup: CDR1 MDHEN, CDR2 SYDVKM. The CDR3 extends over 16 amino acids. V was clipped by 5 bases and J by 5 bases; unmatched bases: 10.

To note about this clone: A read error may produce the germline difference seen at one junction end. The genes are TRBV11-3 and TRBJ1-3, with unresolved D. Germline assignment: CDR1 SGHNT and CDR2 YENEEA. The length of the CDR3 is 12 residues. The CDR3 sequence: CASSPGGDTIYF. The CDR3 DNA follows: TGTGCCAGCAGCCCGGGTGGAGACACCATATATTTT. Based on the CDR3 plus reference TRBV11-3 and TRBJ1-3, the full variable domain is EAGVVQSPRYKIIEKKQPVAFWCNPISGHNTLYWYLQNLGQGPELLIRYENEEAVDDSQLPKDRFSAERLKGVDSTLKIQPAELGDSAVYLCASSPGGDTIYFGEGSWLTVV.

This clone was picked up a small number of times. The rearrangement uses TRBV30 and TRBJ1-1; 7 nucleotides agree with TRBD1. The J segment lost 0 bases and the V segment lost 0 bases, leaving 1 base of the junction unmatched. Germline V lookup: CDR1 GTSNPN, CDR2 SVGIG (reference sequence). The CDR3 length is 14 residues. The CDR3 nucleotides are TGTGCCTGGAGTGTCGGGACAGTGAACACTGAAGCTTTCTTT. Translated, it gives CAWSVGTVNTEAFF.

In DNA, the CDR3 is TGTGCCAGCAGCCAAACGGCTGACCGGCAGTATTTT. Protein sequence: CASSQTADRQYF. The rearrangement uses TRBV11-2 and TRBJ2-3; D gene ambiguous. Germline V gene lookup returns CDR1 SGHAT and CDR2 FQNNGV. The CDR3 extends over 12 amino acids. V was pared by 5 bases and J by 11 bases, with 14 bases between.

J is TRBJ2-1 and V is TRBV18, with TRBD2 matching over 12 bases. The V gene's germline CDR1 is KGHSH and CDR2 LQKENI. Trimming took 1 base from V and 2 from J; bases not matched to a gene: 3. This CDR3 contains 17 residues. The CDR3 DNA reads TGTGCCAGCTCACCACAACTAGCGGGAGGTACCTACAATGAGCAGTTCTTC. This encodes CASSPQLAGGTYNEQFF.

The V and J genes are TRBV19 and TRBJ1-2; D is unclear. The ends were cut back, 1 base at V and 6 bases at J, with 12 bases in the middle. Germline values: CDR1 LNHDA, CDR2 SQIVND (reference sequence). The CDR3 has 14 amino acids. The CDR3 DNA follows: TGTGCCAGTAGTATAGTCAATCCGAGCGATGGCTACACCTTC. Amino acid sequence: CASSIVNPSDGYTF.

The chain couples TRBV5-6 to TRBJ1-2; D is uncertain. There are 12 residues in the CDR3. V was shortened by 4 bases and J by 8 bases, with 12 bases between the two germline ends. Germline assignment: CDR1 SGHDT and CDR2 YYEEEE. CDR3 region: CASSPTRAGYTF. The CDR3 nucleotides read TGTGCCAGCAGCCCTACGCGGGCCGGCTACACCTTC.

V is TRBV7-8 and J is TRBJ2-3, with a weak D call TRBD2 (6 bases). V lost 4 bases and J lost 4, with 12 bases in between. The germline CDR1 and CDR2 sequences are SGHVS and FQNEAQ. CDR3 length: 14 amino acids. CDR3 coding DNA: TGTGCCAGCAGCTGGGACTGGGCCCCAGATACGCAGTATTTT. This gives the protein CASSWDWAPDTQYF.

This sequence joins TRBV6-1 and TRBJ2-7; 7 nucleotides align to TRBD2. V lost 0 bases, J lost 5 bases, and 4 bases stayed unmatched. The CDR3 runs to 14 residues. Looked up from germline, CDR1 is MNHNS and CDR2 is SASEGT. CDR3 bases: TGTGCCAGCAGTGAAGCCTGGGGGGGGGACGAGCAGTACTTC. It specifies CASSEAWGGDEQYF.

The V call is TRBV7-9, the J call TRBJ2-7, with a possible D match to TRBD2 (5 bases). There are 12 residues in the CDR3. Trimming pared 5 bases from V and 7 bases from J, leaving 12 bases between. CDR1 SEHNR and CDR2 FQNEAQ come from the germline V gene (reference sequence). The CDR3, as DNA: TGTGCCAGCAGCCCGGGGAAGGGAGAGCAGTACTTC. It encodes CASSPGKGEQYF.

This clone was observed a few times. The chain recombines TRBV6-6 with TRBJ1-4, with a weak D call TRBD1 (6 bases). CDR1 and CDR2 from the germline V gene are MNHNY and SVGAGI (reference sequence). The CDR3 has 15 residues. V was cut by 5 bases and J by 12 bases, with 22 bases left in between. Here the CDR3 reads CASSPRRGGILELFF. Here the CDR3 DNA reads TGTGCCAGCAGTCCACGGAGGGGGGGGATTTTGGAACTGTTTTTT.

V is TRBV19 and J is TRBJ2-5, with D perhaps matching TRBD2 (5 bases). The V and J ends lost 1 base and 1 base respectively, with 10 bases between them. The germline gives CDR1 LNHDA, CDR2 SQIVND (reference sequence). The CDR3 runs to 15 residues. The CDR3 reads CASSIAATSQETQYF. CDR3 nucleotide sequence: TGTGCCAGTAGTATAGCAGCCACTAGCCAAGAGACCCAGTACTTC.

This clone was detected only a few times. V is TRBV30 and J is TRBJ1-2; 9 nucleotides match TRBD1. This CDR3 comprises 12 residues. V lost 5 bases to trimming and J lost 10 bases; unmatched junction nucleotides: 8. Germline loops: CDR1 GTSNPN, CDR2 SVGIG (reference sequence). The CDR3 here is CAWGPGQGYYTF. CDR3 DNA sequence: TGTGCCTGGGGTCCGGGACAGGGATACTACACCTTC.

The rearrangement links TRBV6-6 to TRBJ1-2, with D perhaps TRBD1 (6 bases). V was shortened by 2 bases and J by 5 bases, with 12 bases between the two germline ends. This CDR3 is built from 14 residues. Germline values: CDR1 MNHNY, CDR2 SVGAGI (reference sequence). For the CDR3, the DNA is TGTGCCAGCAGTTACGAGGACAGACTATATGGCTACACCTTC. It specifies CASSYEDRLYGYTF.

The chain combines TRBV6-5 with TRBJ1-2; TRBD1 matches at 7 bases. Germline V gives CDR1 MNHEY, CDR2 SVGAGI. Trimming took 5 bases from V and 5 from J; bases not matched to a gene: 8. The CDR3 sequence is 14 residues long. The CDR3 DNA reads as TGTGCCAGCAGTGTCCACAGGGGTGGTTATGGCTACACCTTC. It is translated as CASSVHRGGYGYTF.

A few counts support this clone. V and J are TRBV4-2 and TRBJ1-1; D gene uncertain. Germline CDR1 LGHNA, CDR2 YNFKEQ. Trimming took 0 bases from V and 6 from J, leaving 11 bases between them. The CDR3 runs 14 residues. The CDR3 nucleotides read TGTGCCAGCAGCCAAGAAAAGGGTCTCGCTGAAGCTTTCTTT. This translates into CASSQEKGLAEAFF.